This TCR beta chain stems from a study of regulatory T cells in long-lasting Graves disease. CDR3-region Arm-PCR and iRepertoire HTBI primers produced the TCR beta libraries. MiXCR was run by TCRdb on the multiplex PCR reads, yielding one entry per CDR3 protein. The sample holds 450,000 or so distinct CDR3 sequences, approximately 23% seen once. The germline V gene encodes CDR1 MDHEN and CDR2 SYDVKM. Trimming took 6 bases from V and 1 from J, leaving 12 bases between them. There are 14 residues in the CDR3. This sample's time point: persistent/refractory GD, antithyroid drugs over 5 years with positive TRAb. PBMC-derived RNA was used for the TCR library. Investigators report Graves' disease was diagnosed under American Thyroid Association guidelines. The patients were drawn from one endocrinology department in Xi'an, China. The collection involved drawing about 8.2 milliliters of peripheral blood into EDTA tubes.

Study-wide findings and caveats: Accuracy may have been reduced by the small sample size.

This clonotype was picked up many times. The target antigen is unknown. The rearrangement uses TRBV28 and TRBJ1-1; the D gene is possibly TRBD1 (6 bases). This receptor was obtained from a female donor with Graves disease. Sample: peripheral blood mononuclear cells (PBMCs), taken when the disease was refractory, from a patient treated with antithyroid drugs. This CDR3 is CASSLATGNTEAFF. CDR3 nucleotides: TGTGCCAGCAGCTTAGCGACAGGGAACACTGAAGCTTTCTTT. Looking up the rest from reference TRBV28 and TRBJ1-1 gives the full variable domain: DVKVTQSSRYLVKRTGEKVFLECVQDMDHENMFWYRQDPGLGLRLIYFSYDVKMKEKGDIPEGYSVSREKKERFSLILESASTNQTSMYLCASSLATGNTEAFFGQGTRLTVV.